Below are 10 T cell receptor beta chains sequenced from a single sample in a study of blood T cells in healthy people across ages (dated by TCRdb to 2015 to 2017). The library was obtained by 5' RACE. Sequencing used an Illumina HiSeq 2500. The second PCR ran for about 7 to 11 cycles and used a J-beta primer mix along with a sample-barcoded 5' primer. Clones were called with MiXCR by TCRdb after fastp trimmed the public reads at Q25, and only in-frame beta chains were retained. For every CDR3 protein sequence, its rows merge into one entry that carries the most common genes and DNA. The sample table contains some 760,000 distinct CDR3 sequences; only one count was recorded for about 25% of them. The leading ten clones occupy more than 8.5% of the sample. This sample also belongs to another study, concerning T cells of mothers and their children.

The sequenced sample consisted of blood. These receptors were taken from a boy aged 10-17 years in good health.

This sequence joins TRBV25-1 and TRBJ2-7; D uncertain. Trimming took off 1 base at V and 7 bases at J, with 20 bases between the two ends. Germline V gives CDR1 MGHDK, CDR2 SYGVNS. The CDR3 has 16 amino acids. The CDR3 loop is CASSEFSRPGSGEQYF. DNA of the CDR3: TGTGCCAGCAGTGAATTCAGCCGACCTGGGTCCGGGGAGCAGTACTTC.

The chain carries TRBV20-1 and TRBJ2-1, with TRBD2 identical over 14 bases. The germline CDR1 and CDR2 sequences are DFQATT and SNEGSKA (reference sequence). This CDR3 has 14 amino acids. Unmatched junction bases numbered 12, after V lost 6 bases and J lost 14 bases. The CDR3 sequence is CSAITGTSGRSEFF. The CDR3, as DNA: TGCAGTGCGATAACCGGGACTAGCGGGAGATCTGAGTTCTTC.

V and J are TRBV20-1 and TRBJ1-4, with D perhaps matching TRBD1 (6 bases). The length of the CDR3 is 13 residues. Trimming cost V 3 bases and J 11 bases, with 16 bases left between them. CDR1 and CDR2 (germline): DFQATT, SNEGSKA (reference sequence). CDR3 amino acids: CSASFPGAEKLFF. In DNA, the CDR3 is TGCAGTGCTAGTTTCCCAGGGGCGGAGAAACTGTTTTTT.

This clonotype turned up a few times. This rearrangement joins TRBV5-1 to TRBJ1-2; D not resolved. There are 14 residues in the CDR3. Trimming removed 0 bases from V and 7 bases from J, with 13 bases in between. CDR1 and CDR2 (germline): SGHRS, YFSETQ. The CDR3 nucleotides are TGCGCCAGCAGCTTGGTTTTTGCTGCGGGTGGCTACACCTTC. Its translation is CASSLVFAAGGYTF. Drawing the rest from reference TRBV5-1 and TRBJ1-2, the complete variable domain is KAGVTQTPRYLIKTRGQQVTLSCSPISGHRSVSWYQQTPGQGLQFLFEYFSETQRNKGNFPGRFSGRQFSNSRSEMNVSTLELGDSALYLCASSLVFAAGGYTFGSGTRLTVV.

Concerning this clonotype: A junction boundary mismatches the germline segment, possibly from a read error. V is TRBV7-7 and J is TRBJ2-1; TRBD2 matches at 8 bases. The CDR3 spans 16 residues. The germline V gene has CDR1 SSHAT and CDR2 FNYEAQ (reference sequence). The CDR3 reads CASSLVAGGSYNEQFF. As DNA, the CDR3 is TGTGCTAGCAGCTTAGTGGCGGGGGGCTCCTACAATGAGCAGTTCTTC. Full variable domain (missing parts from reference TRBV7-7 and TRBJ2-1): GAGVSQSPRYKVTKRGQDVTLRCDPISSHATLYWYQQALGQGPEFLTYFNYEAQPDKSGLPSDRFSAERPEGSISTLTIQRTEQRDSAMYRCASSLVAGGSYNEQFFGPGTRLTVL.

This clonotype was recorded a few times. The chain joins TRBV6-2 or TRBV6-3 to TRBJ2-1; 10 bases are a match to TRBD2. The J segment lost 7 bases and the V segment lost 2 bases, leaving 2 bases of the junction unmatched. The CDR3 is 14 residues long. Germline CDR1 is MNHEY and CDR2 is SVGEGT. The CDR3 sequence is CASSYRAGGNEQFF. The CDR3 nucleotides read TGTGCCAGCAGTTACCGAGCGGGAGGGAATGAGCAGTTCTTC.

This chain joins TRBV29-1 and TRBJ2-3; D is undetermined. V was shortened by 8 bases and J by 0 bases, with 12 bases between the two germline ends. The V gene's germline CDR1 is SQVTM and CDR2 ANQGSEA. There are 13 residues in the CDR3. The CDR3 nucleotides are TGCAGCAGGCTAGGAGATAGCACAGATACGCAGTATTTT. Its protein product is CSRLGDSTDTQYF.

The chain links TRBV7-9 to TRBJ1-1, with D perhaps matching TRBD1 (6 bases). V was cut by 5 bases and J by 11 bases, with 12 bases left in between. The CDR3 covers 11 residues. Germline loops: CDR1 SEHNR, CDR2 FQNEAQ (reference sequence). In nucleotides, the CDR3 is TGTGCCAGCAGCGATCAGGGGCGGGCTTTCTTT. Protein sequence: CASSDQGRAFF.

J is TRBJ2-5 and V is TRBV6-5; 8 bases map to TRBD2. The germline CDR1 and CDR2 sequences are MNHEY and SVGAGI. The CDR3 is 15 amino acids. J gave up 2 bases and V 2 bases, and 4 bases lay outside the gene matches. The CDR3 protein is CASSYGASGQETQYF. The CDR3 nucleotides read TGTGCCAGCAGTTACGGGGCTAGCGGGCAAGAGACCCAGTACTTC.

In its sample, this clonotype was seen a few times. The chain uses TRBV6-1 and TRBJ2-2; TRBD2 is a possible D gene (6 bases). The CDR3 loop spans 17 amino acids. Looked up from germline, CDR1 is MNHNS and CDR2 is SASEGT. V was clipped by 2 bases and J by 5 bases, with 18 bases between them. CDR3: CASSERGLGLLTGELFF. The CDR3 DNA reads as TGTGCCAGCAGTGAAAGGGGTTTGGGACTCTTGACCGGGGAGCTGTTTTTT.